A single sample is the source of the 10 T cell receptor beta chains below, sequenced in a study of blood T cells in healthy people across ages. Alongside a J-beta primer mix, a sample-barcoded 5' primer served in a second PCR lasting about 7 to 11 cycles. TCRdb recomputed calls from the 5' RACE reads with MiXCR, one row per CDR3 protein. The sample records 700,000 or so distinct CDR3 sequences, 22% being singletons. The source material was blood. These TCRs come from a man between 65 and 85 years old in good health.

The gene calls are TRBV12-3 or TRBV12-4 and TRBJ1-2; D possibly corresponds to TRBD1 (5 bases). The CDR3 has 14 residues. The germline V and J ends were trimmed by 3 bases and 8 bases, with 16 bases remaining between them. Here the CDR3 reads CASSFNPEGDGYTF. In DNA form, the CDR3 reads TGTGCCAGCAGTTTTAATCCCGAAGGGGACGGCTACACCTTC.

The V call is TRBV7-3, the J call TRBJ2-3; TRBD2 matches 11 bases. The germline V gene has CDR1 SGHTA and CDR2 FQGTGA. Trimming at V came to 5 bases and at J to 5 bases, leaving 6 bases not matched to a gene. The CDR3 sequence is 15 residues long. CDR3 DNA sequence: TGTGCCAGCAGCGTTAGCGGGAGGGCAGGAGATACGCAGTATTTT. The encoded protein is CASSVSGRAGDTQYF.

This clonotype has at least ten counts. The V gene is TRBV12-3 or TRBV12-4, the J gene TRBJ1-4; 7 nucleotides agree with TRBD1. Trimming took 7 bases from V and 7 from J; bases not matched to a gene: 12. CDR3 length: 15 residues. CDR3 residues: CASTLQTGIREKLFF. As DNA, the CDR3 is TGTGCCAGCACCCTCCAGACAGGGATTCGTGAAAAACTGTTTTTT.

This clonotype was counted only a few times. The gene calls are TRBV28 and TRBJ1-2, with 7 bases identical to TRBD1. After removal of 1 base from V and 7 bases from J, the junction contained 3 bases not matched to a gene. The CDR3 is 13 residues long. Germline V gives CDR1 MDHEN, CDR2 SYDVKM. CDR3 sequence: CASSLSDRAGYTF. In DNA form, the CDR3 reads TGTGCCAGCAGTTTATCCGACAGGGCTGGCTACACCTTC.

This sequence joins TRBV6-5 and TRBJ2-2, with 7 bases aligning to TRBD1. Germline V gene data show CDR1 as MNHEY and CDR2 as SVGAGI. This CDR3 is 15 amino acids long. The trim removed 3 bases at V and 5 bases at J, leaving 6 bases unmatched. CDR3 nucleotides: TGTGCCAGCAGTTATTTTGGGACAGTGACCGGGGAGCTGTTTTTT. Translation: CASSYFGTVTGELFF.

The rearrangement links TRBV4-1 to TRBJ1-2; D remains unclear. The CDR3 is 14 residues long. Germline CDR1 reads MGHRA; CDR2 reads YSYEKL. The V and J ends lost 0 bases and 3 bases respectively, with 8 bases between them. CDR3 bases: TGCGCCAGCAGCCAAGATGGGGATCACTATGGCTACACCTTC. This sequence encodes CASSQDGDHYGYTF.

This clonotype came up a few times. The gene calls are TRBV7-9 and TRBJ2-4; no reliable D call. The CDR3 consists of 16 residues. V lost 1 base to trimming and J lost 5 bases, with 15 bases between them. Looked up from germline, CDR1 is SEHNR and CDR2 is FQNEAQ (reference sequence). This chain's CDR3 is CASSLVGTDSQNIQYF. CDR3 in DNA: TGTGCCAGCAGCTTAGTGGGAACAGACTCCCAAAACATTCAGTACTTC.

This clonotype has just a few counts. V gene TRBV6-5 combines with J gene TRBJ1-1; D gene unclear. Trimming left V 7 bases short and J 1 base short, with 13 bases between. The CDR3 consists of 14 residues. The germline V gene has CDR1 MNHEY and CDR2 SVGAGI. The CDR3: CASTALGRNTEAFF. The CDR3 coding sequence is TGTGCCAGCACCGCCCTTGGCAGGAACACTGAAGCTTTCTTT.

Ten or more counts support this clonotype. The chain has TRBV5-1 and TRBJ2-7; 9 bases agree with TRBD1. Germline V gene data show CDR1 as SGHRS and CDR2 as YFSETQ. The V and J ends lost 3 bases and 5 bases, in that order; junction bases with no gene match: 6. CDR3 length: 14 residues. As DNA, the CDR3 is TGCGCCAGCAGCTATGGGACAGGGAGCCACGAGCAGTACTTC. Amino acids: CASSYGTGSHEQYF. Filled out from reference TRBV5-1 and TRBJ2-7, the complete variable domain reads KAGVTQTPRYLIKTRGQQVTLSCSPISGHRSVSWYQQTPGQGLQFLFEYFSETQRNKGNFPGRFSGRQFSNSRSEMNVSTLELGDSALYLCASSYGTGSHEQYFGPGTRLTVT.

The table lists this clonotype with many counts. V is TRBV29-1 and J is TRBJ1-2; D possibly corresponds to TRBD1 (5 bases). Germline values: CDR1 SQVTM, CDR2 ANQGSEA. The CDR3 loop spans 13 amino acids. V was shortened by 3 bases and J by 6 bases, with 14 bases between the two germline ends. CDR3 DNA sequence: TGCAGCGTTGAGGGACTCCGCAGCGATGGCTACACCTTC. It translates to CSVEGLRSDGYTF. The full variable domain, rest sourced from reference TRBV29-1 and TRBJ1-2, is SAVISQKPSRDICQRGTSLTIQCQVDSQVTMMFWYRQQPGQSLTLIATANQGSEATYESGFVIDKFPISRPNLTFSTLTVSNMSPEDSSIYLCSVEGLRSDGYTFGSGTRLTVV.